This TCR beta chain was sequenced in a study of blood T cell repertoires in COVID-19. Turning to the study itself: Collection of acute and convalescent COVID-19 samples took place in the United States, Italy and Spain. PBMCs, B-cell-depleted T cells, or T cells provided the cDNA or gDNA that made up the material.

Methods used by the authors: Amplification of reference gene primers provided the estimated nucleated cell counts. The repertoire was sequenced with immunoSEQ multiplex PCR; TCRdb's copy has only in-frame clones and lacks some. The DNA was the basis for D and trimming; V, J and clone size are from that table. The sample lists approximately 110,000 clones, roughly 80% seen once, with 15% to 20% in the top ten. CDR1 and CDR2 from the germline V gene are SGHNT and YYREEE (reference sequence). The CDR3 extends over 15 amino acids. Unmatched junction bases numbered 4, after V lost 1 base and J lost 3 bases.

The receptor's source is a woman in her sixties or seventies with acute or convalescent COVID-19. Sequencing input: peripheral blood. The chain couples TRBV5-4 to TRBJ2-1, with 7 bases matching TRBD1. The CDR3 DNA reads TGTGCCAGCAGCTTGTGGTCAGGGGGCTACAATGAGCAGTTCTTC. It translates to CASSLWSGGYNEQFF.